The clone carrying this T cell receptor beta chain was detected only a few times. The antigen is unknown. Use of 60 Vbeta and 13 Jbeta primers characterized the PCR. Generated by immunoSEQ multiplex PCR, the TCRdb table keeps only in-frame clones and is missing some. The sample consists of 150,000 to 200,000 clones, roughly 78% of them appearing once. This sample was taken from a study of cytomegalovirus exposure and HLA in healthy donors. Notes on the study in general: Clonal expansion was found to be greater in HLA-associated TCR beta chains than in equally common others in a later analysis.

After removal of 5 bases from V and 7 bases from J, the junction contained 9 bases not matched to a gene. Per germline, CDR1 LNHNV and CDR2 YYDKDF (reference sequence). This CDR3 is built from 15 residues. The specimen was PBMCs. The source is a woman aged 25-40 years in good health and CMV-seropositive. The chain joins TRBV15 to TRBJ1-2; 11 nucleotides align to TRBD1. The CDR3 is CATSVKDRGQFGYTF. In DNA form, the CDR3 reads TGTGCCACCAGCGTAAAGGACAGGGGGCAATTTGGCTACACCTTC.